The clone carrying this T cell receptor (beta chain) has just a few counts. Its specificity is unknown. Germline V gene sequence: CDR1 SGHTA, CDR2 FQGNSA. The CDR3 totals 12 residues. The sample comes from a study of T-cell memory formation after mild COVID-19. In the study overall: The two donors had largely donor-specific TCR clusters. Overall study findings and caveats: Clones that got smaller from day 15 to 85 had even CD4/CD8, while clones growing later tipped toward CD4+.

TCRdb ran MiXCR on the 5' RACE reads and lists one entry per CDR3 protein. Of roughly 350,000 distinct CDR3 sequences in the sample, around 15% are singletons; the top ten hold 20% to 25%. Input material: PBMCs or a T cell subset sorted from them (not recorded which). The sequence derives from a man aged 18 to 30 who had mild COVID-19 (a few samples of this study predate the infection). Cell type and time point are not known. V is TRBV7-2 and J is TRBJ2-3; D is ambiguous. Near its end, the DNA agrees better with TRBJ1-5, so the J call may be wrong. The CDR3 DNA sequence: TGTGCCAGCAGCCCCCCCCGAAATACGCAGCATTTT. Its translation: CASSPPRNTQHF.